These 4 T cell receptor beta chains were all obtained from the same sample, sequenced in a study of CD8 T cells in Susac syndrome (dated by TCRdb to between 2019 and 2020). The receptor library was made with the immunoSEQ multiplex PCR assay. RNA was extracted using the RNeasy kit, and about 0.5 to 1 ug of the RNA was reverse transcribed with random hexamers. TCRdb reworked the public reads: Q25 trimming with fastp, MiXCR clone assembly, productive beta chains retained. For every CDR3 protein sequence, its rows merge into one entry that carries the most common genes and DNA. For this sample the table gives roughly 250,000 distinct CDR3 sequences, of which 90% to 96% were detected only once. In total, the top ten clones hold approximately 0.094% of the sample. The sequencing input was CD4+ T cells from PBMCs. These receptors originate from a human donor with Susac syndrome.

The chain uses TRBV20-1 and TRBJ2-5, with TRBD2 identical over 8 bases. CDR3 size: 16 residues. The junction had 16 bases not matched to a gene; V was cut back by 5 bases and J by 5 bases. The germline V gene has CDR1 DFQATT and CDR2 SNEGSKA (reference sequence). The CDR3 loop is CSAYPPGGSFRETQYF. The CDR3 DNA is TGCAGTGCTTATCCCCCGGGGGGGTCCTTTAGGGAGACCCAGTACTTC.

This chain uses TRBV30 with TRBJ1-5; D possibly corresponds to TRBD1 (6 bases). Trimming took off 0 bases at V and 4 bases at J, with 10 bases between the two ends. CDR1 is GTSNPN, CDR2 SVGIG, per germline (reference sequence). The CDR3 consists of 14 residues. CDR3 sequence: CAWSVRQGNQPQHF. The CDR3 DNA reads as TGTGCCTGGAGTGTAAGGCAGGGGAATCAGCCCCAGCATTTT.

The J gene is TRBJ1-5, the V gene TRBV12-3 or TRBV12-4, with TRBD1 matching 9 bases. With 6 bases clipped from V and 0 bases from J, the junction kept 3 bases outside the gene matches. The CDR3 covers 15 residues. This chain's CDR3 is CASSEDRGSNQPQHF. CDR3 sequence (DNA): TGTGCCAGCAGCGAGGACAGGGGTAGCAATCAGCCCCAGCATTTT.

The chain carries TRBV7-9 and TRBJ2-1; the D gene is possibly TRBD1 (6 bases). This CDR3 region has 12 residues. Deletions cut 5 bases from V and 12 bases from J, with 14 bases between. Germline V lookup: CDR1 SEHNR, CDR2 FQNEAQ (reference sequence). CDR3 protein: CASSVQGLAQFF. The CDR3 bases are TGTGCCAGCAGCGTACAGGGTCTTGCGCAGTTCTTC.